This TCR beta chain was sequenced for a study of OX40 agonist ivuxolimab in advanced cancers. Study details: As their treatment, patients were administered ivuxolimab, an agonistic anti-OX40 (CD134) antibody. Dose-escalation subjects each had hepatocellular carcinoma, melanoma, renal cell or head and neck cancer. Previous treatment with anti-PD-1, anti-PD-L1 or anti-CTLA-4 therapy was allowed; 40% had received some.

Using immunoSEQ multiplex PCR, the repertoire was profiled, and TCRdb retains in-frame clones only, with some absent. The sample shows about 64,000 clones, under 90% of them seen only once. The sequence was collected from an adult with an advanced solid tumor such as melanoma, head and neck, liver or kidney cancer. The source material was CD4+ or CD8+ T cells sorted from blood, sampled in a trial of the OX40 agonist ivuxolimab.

Here the CDR3 DNA reads TGTGCCAGTAGTATGTCGCGCGGGAGGGGCCCAGATACGCAGTATTTT. This encodes CASSMSRGRGPDTQYF. This rearrangement joins TRBV19 to TRBJ2-3; 9 nucleotides agree with TRBD2. The junction had 8 bases not matched to a gene; V was cut back by 3 bases and J by 4 bases. The CDR3 contains 16 residues. Germline V gene lookup returns CDR1 LNHDA and CDR2 SQIVND (reference sequence).